A single sample gave rise to the 10 T cell receptor beta chains below, sequenced in a study of blood T cell repertoires in COVID-19. Libraries were prepared by immunoSEQ multiplex PCR; TCRdb keeps only in-frame clonotypes and omits some of them. The data contain 200,000 or so clones, about four fifths of them seen just once; the ten biggest clones take up 4.8%. The sequenced sample consisted of PBMCs or T cells enriched from blood (not recorded which). Every receptor here comes from a woman aged 50 to 60 who had been exposed to COVID-19.

The rearrangement joins TRBV30 to TRBJ1-1; 7 bases map to TRBD1. CDR3 size: 15 residues. V dropped 4 bases and J dropped 5; count of bases not matched to a gene: 13. Germline lookup yields CDR1 GTSNPN and CDR2 SVGIG (reference sequence). The chain's CDR3 is CAWTDPQGGRTEAFF. CDR3 coding DNA: TGTGCCTGGACCGATCCGCAGGGGGGAAGGACTGAAGCTTTCTTT.

This chain joins TRBV7-2 and TRBJ2-3; weak D call: TRBD2 (7 bases). Between the trimmed V and J ends, which lost 5 bases and 2 bases, there was a span of 14 bases. The germline gives CDR1 SGHTA, CDR2 FQGNSA. The CDR3 runs 15 residues. The CDR3 nucleotides read TGTGCCAGCAGCCCCCGGGGGGCTTCCACAGATACGCAGTATTTT. Translating it yields CASSPRGASTDTQYF.

The rearrangement joins TRBV30 to TRBJ1-2; D might be TRBD1 (6 bases). The CDR3 is made up of 14 amino acids. V was trimmed by 3 bases and J by 6 bases, leaving 17 bases between them. Germline V CDR1 and CDR2: GTSNPN, SVGIG (reference sequence). CDR3 sequence (DNA): TGTGCCTGGAGCTTTCGGCGGGGGGCGGATGGCTACACCTTC. The encoded protein is CAWSFRRGADGYTF. Full variable domain (rest looked up from reference TRBV30 and TRBJ1-2): SQTIHQWPATLVQPVGSPLSLECTVEGTSNPNLYWYRQAAGRGLQLLFYSVGIGQISSEVPQNLSASRPQDRQFILSSKKLLLSDSGFYLCAWSFRRGADGYTFGSGTRLTVV.

Here the CDR3 DNA reads TGCAGTGCTAGTTCATCGGGTGGCTATGGCTACACCTTC. This gives the protein CSASSSGGYGYTF. The V gene is TRBV20-1, the J gene TRBJ1-2; the D is unclear. Trimming removed 3 bases from V and 4 bases from J, with 12 bases in between. This CDR3 has 13 residues. The germline gives CDR1 DFQATT, CDR2 SNEGSKA (reference sequence).

A note on this clone: Other DNA sequences within the sample encode an identical CDR3. The chain joins TRBV11-2 to TRBJ1-1, with D perhaps matching TRBD1 (5 bases). The CDR3 sequence is 13 residues long. Trimming left V 6 bases short and J 1 base short, with 9 bases between. Germline V gene lookup returns CDR1 SGHAT and CDR2 FQNNGV. In DNA, the CDR3 is TGTGCCAGCAGTCGGAGGGGGAACACTGAAGCTTTCTTT. Protein: CASSRRGNTEAFF. The whole variable domain, remainder taken from reference TRBV11-2 and TRBJ1-1, is EAGVAQSPRYKIIEKRQSVAFWCNPISGHATLYWYQQILGQGPKLLIQFQNNGVVDDSQLPKDRFSAERLKGVDSTLKIQPAKLEDSAVYLCASSRRGNTEAFFGQGTRLTVV.

This clone was detected once. The CDR3 nucleotides are TGTGCCAGCAGTTATCAGGGGTACAATGAGCAGTTCTTC. Translating it yields CASSYQGYNEQFF. The genes are TRBV12-3 or TRBV12-4 and TRBJ2-1, with a weak D call TRBD1 (6 bases). The ends were cut back, 4 bases at V and 4 bases at J, with 8 bases in the middle. This CDR3 region has 13 residues.

This rearrangement joins TRBV20-1 to TRBJ1-4; D remains ambiguous. Trimming took off 7 bases at V and 8 bases at J, with 11 bases between the two ends. Germline V gene lookup returns CDR1 DFQATT and CDR2 SNEGSKA (reference sequence). This CDR3 is 11 amino acids long. The DNA for the CDR3 is TGCAGTGGACTATTATACGAAAAACTGTTTTTT. It is translated as CSGLLYEKLFF.

The genes are TRBV28 and TRBJ1-5; the D gene is possibly TRBD1 (6 bases). The germline V gene encodes CDR1 MDHEN and CDR2 SYDVKM. The CDR3 has 15 amino acids. The V end lost 6 bases, the J end lost 9 bases, and 21 bases lay between the germline ends. CDR3 residues: CASSESPRGIRPQHF. CDR3 coding DNA: TGTGCCAGCAGCGAATCCCCTAGGGGGATCCGGCCCCAGCATTTT.

A single count supports this clone. The rearrangement links TRBV7-2 to TRBJ2-2; the D gene is possibly TRBD1 (5 bases). Per germline, CDR1 SGHTA and CDR2 FQGNSA. V was trimmed by 5 bases and J by 6 bases, leaving 16 bases between them. This CDR3 region has 15 residues. This chain's CDR3 is CASSPQVLRAGELFF. The CDR3 DNA is TGTGCCAGCAGCCCTCAGGTCCTCAGGGCCGGGGAGCTGTTTTTT.

The chain carries TRBV7-9 and TRBJ2-1; 10 bases agree with TRBD2. The J segment lost 2 bases and the V segment lost 3 bases, leaving 4 bases of the junction unmatched. The germline V gene has CDR1 SEHNR and CDR2 FQNEAQ (reference sequence). This CDR3 has 16 residues. DNA of the CDR3: TGTGCCAGCAGCTTGTGGACTAGCGGAACCTACAATGAGCAGTTCTTC. Its protein product is CASSLWTSGTYNEQFF.